Listed below are T cell receptor beta chains from one sample, sequenced in a study of T cells after yellow fever vaccination. Using its own MiXCR run on the 5' RACE reads, TCRdb lists one record per CDR3 protein. This sample yields a few hundred thousand distinct CDR3 sequences, of which 3% to 4.5% are seen a single time; 23% belongs to the top ten. The specimen comprised PBMCs, sampled on the day of the yellow fever booster vaccination. The source is a man in his late teens or twenties who received the YFV17D yellow fever vaccine. Each CDR3 is given with its conserved first and last residue.

j_call: TRBJ1-5
v_call: TRBV4-1
cdr3_aa: CASSQDWTQTGIYQPQHF

j_call: TRBJ2-7
v_call: TRBV4-3
cdr3_aa: CASSQEGVTRGPYEQYF

j_call: TRBJ2-3
v_call: TRBV18
cdr3_aa: CASSPPAEGAGTDTQYF

j_call: TRBJ2-7
v_call: TRBV5-4
cdr3_aa: CASSFGSTYEQYF

j_call: TRBJ2-1
v_call: TRBV12-5
cdr3_aa: CASGLNQYNEQFF

j_call: TRBJ2-2
v_call: TRBV6-1
cdr3_aa: CASTIKGQGLTGELFF

j_call: TRBJ1-2
v_call: TRBV9
cdr3_aa: CASSVVGGGYTF

j_call: TRBJ2-3
v_call: TRBV9
cdr3_aa: CASSADPGGTQYF

j_call: TRBJ2-1
v_call: TRBV27
cdr3_aa: CATGTRGGGRFF

j_call: TRBJ1-1
v_call: TRBV28
cdr3_aa: CASSFGTGDGEAFF

j_call: TRBJ1-2
v_call: TRBV18
cdr3_aa: CASSPWDSGYTF

j_call: TRBJ2-7
v_call: TRBV6-2/TRBV6-3
cdr3_aa: CACRGLQAYEQYF

j_call: TRBJ2-5
v_call: TRBV10-3
cdr3_aa: CAISESTETQYF

j_call: TRBJ1-5
v_call: TRBV6-5
cdr3_aa: CASSYNGAPNQPQHF

j_call: TRBJ2-5
v_call: TRBV7-9
cdr3_aa: CASSWSSGAETQYF

j_call: TRBJ2-2
v_call: TRBV6-6
cdr3_aa: CASSLRQEYTGELFF

j_call: TRBJ2-1
v_call: TRBV12-3/TRBV12-4
cdr3_aa: CASRKPEETDEQFF

j_call: TRBJ1-1
v_call: TRBV11-3
cdr3_aa: CASSLEPNTEAFF

j_call: TRBJ1-5
v_call: TRBV6-5
cdr3_aa: CASGPGSNQPQHF

j_call: TRBJ1-1
v_call: TRBV5-4
cdr3_aa: CASSLQGVPAFF

j_call: TRBJ1-1
v_call: TRBV29-1
cdr3_aa: CSVGGRAEAFF

j_call: TRBJ2-3
v_call: TRBV4-3
cdr3_aa: CASSQDAGGSTDTQYF

j_call: TRBJ2-7
v_call: TRBV5-1
cdr3_aa: CASSQQAGDRGYEQYF

j_call: TRBJ1-1
v_call: TRBV5-4
cdr3_aa: CASSPSLVRGMNTEAFF

j_call: TRBJ2-3
v_call: TRBV28
cdr3_aa: CASRDLAGADTQYF

j_call: TRBJ2-1
v_call: TRBV7-7
cdr3_aa: CASSLGQGAEDGPYNEQFF

j_call: TRBJ1-1
v_call: TRBV20-1
cdr3_aa: CSALARTVNTEAFF

j_call: TRBJ2-5
v_call: TRBV5-1
cdr3_aa: CASSLGSGGAQETQYF

j_call: TRBJ1-6
v_call: TRBV7-2
cdr3_aa: CASSLFERSPLHF

j_call: TRBJ2-3
v_call: TRBV24-1
cdr3_aa: CATSDFYPDTQYF

j_call: TRBJ1-4
v_call: TRBV5-4
cdr3_aa: CASSNPADEKLFF

j_call: TRBJ1-5
v_call: TRBV6-6
cdr3_aa: CASSYQLGDNQPQHF

j_call: TRBJ2-2
v_call: TRBV2
cdr3_aa: CASSGLGGGIAGELFF

j_call: TRBJ2-7
v_call: TRBV12-3/TRBV12-4
cdr3_aa: CASSTTLPDRRNRGQYF

j_call: TRBJ2-3
v_call: TRBV5-1
cdr3_aa: CASSLGASDTDTQYF

j_call: TRBJ2-7
v_call: TRBV2
cdr3_aa: CASSGFSLPYEQYF

j_call: TRBJ2-7
v_call: TRBV30
cdr3_aa: CAWSVVEQYF

j_call: TRBJ2-5
v_call: TRBV12-3/TRBV12-4
cdr3_aa: CASSLRQARETQYF

j_call: TRBJ1-1
v_call: TRBV6-6
cdr3_aa: CASSKGGMNTEAFF

j_call: TRBJ1-5
v_call: TRBV12-3/TRBV12-4
cdr3_aa: CASSSLWAAGGYQPQHF

j_call: TRBJ2-5
v_call: TRBV4-2
cdr3_aa: CASRQDRGEETQYF

j_call: TRBJ2-6
v_call: TRBV5-5
cdr3_aa: CASSLSQYSGANVLTF

j_call: TRBJ2-7
v_call: TRBV4-3
cdr3_aa: CASSQGPRSYEQYF

j_call: TRBJ2-3
v_call: TRBV5-1
cdr3_aa: CASSPPGVQDTQYF

j_call: TRBJ2-3
v_call: TRBV7-3
cdr3_aa: CASSRGGEGGTDTQYF

j_call: TRBJ2-5
v_call: TRBV5-1
cdr3_aa: CASSNGLVWGQETQYF

j_call: TRBJ1-4
v_call: TRBV7-2
cdr3_aa: CASSRGSGNEKLFF

j_call: TRBJ1-2
v_call: TRBV27
cdr3_aa: CASSLGHTNYGYTF

j_call: TRBJ2-2
v_call: TRBV7-2
cdr3_aa: CASSLAQGWAGELFF

j_call: TRBJ2-3
v_call: TRBV6-2/TRBV6-3
cdr3_aa: CASSFVRVGTDTQYF

j_call: TRBJ2-7
v_call: TRBV7-2
cdr3_aa: CAAGPGPPSSYEQYF

j_call: TRBJ2-1
v_call: TRBV6-4
cdr3_aa: CASSDSSSGVAEQFF